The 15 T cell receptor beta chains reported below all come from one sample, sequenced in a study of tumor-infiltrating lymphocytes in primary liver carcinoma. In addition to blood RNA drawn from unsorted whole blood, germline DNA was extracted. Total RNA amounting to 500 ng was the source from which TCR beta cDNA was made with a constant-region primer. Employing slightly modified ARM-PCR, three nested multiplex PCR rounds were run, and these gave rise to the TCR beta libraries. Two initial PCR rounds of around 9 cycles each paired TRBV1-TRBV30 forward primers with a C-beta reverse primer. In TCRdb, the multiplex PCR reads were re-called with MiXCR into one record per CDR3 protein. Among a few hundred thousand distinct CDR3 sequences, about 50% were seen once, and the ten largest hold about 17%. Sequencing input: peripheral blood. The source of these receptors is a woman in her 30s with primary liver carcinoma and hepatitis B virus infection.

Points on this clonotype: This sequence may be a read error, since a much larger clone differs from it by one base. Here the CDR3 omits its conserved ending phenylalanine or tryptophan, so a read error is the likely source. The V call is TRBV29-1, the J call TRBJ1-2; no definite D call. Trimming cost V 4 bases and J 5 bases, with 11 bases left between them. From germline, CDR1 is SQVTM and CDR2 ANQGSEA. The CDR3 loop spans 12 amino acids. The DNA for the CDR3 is TGCAGCGTTGGTGCGGGTAATTATGGCTACACCTTA. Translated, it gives CSVGAGNYGYTL.

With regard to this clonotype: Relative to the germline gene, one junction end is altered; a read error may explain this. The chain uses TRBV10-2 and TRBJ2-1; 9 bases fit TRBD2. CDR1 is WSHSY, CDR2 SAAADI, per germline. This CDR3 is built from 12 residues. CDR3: CASSSGSVEQFF. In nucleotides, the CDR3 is TGCGCAAGCAGTAGCGGGAGTGTAGAGCAGTTCTTC.

CDR3 region: CASAQEGNVATNEKLFF. The CDR3 DNA sequence: TGTGCCAGCGCACAAGAGGGGAACGTGGCCACTAATGAAAAACTGTTTTTT. The rearrangement joins TRBV16 to TRBJ1-4; D perhaps matches TRBD1 (5 bases). Germline CDR1 KGHSY, CDR2 FQNENV. The CDR3 is made up of 17 amino acids. The V and J ends lost 8 bases and 2 bases respectively, with 21 bases between them.

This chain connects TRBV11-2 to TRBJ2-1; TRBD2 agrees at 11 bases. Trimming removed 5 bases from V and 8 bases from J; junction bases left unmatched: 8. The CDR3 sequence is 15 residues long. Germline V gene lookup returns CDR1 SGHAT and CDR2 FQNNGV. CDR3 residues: CASSLTSGSTYEQFF. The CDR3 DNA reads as TGTGCCAGCAGCCTAACTAGCGGGAGTACCTATGAGCAGTTCTTC.

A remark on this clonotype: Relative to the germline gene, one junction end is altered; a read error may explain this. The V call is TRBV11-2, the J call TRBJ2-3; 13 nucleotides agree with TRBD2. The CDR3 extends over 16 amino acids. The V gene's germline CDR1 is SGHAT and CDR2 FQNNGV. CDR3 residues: CASSPTSGRAADTLYF. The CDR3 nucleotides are TGTGCCAGTAGCCCAACTAGCGGGAGGGCGGCAGATACGCTGTATTTT.

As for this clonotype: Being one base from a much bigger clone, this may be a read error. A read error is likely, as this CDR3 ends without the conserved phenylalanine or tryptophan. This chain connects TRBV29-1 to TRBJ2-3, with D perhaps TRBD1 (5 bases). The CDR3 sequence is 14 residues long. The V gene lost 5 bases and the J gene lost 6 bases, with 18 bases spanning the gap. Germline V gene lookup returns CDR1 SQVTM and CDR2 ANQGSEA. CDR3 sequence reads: CSVSHQGPGDTQYI. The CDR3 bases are TGCAGCGTTTCCCACCAGGGTCCTGGGGATACGCAGTATATT.

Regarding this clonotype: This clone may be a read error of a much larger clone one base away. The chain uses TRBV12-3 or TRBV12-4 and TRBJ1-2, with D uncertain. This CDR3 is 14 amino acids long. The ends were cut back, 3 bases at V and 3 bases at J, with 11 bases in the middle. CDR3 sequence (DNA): TGTGCCAGCAGTTTCGGCAGACACTACTATGGCTACACCTTC. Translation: CASSFGRHYYGYTF.

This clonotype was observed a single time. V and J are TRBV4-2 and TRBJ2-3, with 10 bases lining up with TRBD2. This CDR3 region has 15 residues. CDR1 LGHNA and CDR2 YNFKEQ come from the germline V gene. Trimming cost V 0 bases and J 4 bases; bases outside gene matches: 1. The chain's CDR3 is CASSQDSGGSDTQYF. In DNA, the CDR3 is TGTGCCAGCAGCCAAGATAGCGGGGGGTCAGATACGCAGTATTTT.

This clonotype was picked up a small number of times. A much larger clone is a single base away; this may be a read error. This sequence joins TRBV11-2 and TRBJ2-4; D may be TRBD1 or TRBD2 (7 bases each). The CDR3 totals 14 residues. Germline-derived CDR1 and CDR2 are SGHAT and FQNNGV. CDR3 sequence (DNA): TGTGCCAGCAGCGCCAGGGGGGGCAAAAACACTCAGTACTTC. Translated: CASSARGGKNTQYF.

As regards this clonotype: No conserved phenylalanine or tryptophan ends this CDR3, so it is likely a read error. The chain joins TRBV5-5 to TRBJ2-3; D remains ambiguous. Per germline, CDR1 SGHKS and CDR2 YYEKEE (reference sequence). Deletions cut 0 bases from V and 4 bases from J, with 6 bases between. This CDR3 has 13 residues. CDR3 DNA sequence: TGTGCCAGCAGCTTGGGCCCCGCAGATACGCAGTATTCT. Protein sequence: CASSLGPADTQYS.

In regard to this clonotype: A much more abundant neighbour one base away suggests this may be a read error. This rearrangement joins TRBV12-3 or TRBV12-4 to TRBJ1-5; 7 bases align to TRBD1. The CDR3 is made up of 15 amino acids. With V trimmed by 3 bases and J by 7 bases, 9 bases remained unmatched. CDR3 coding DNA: TGTGCCAGCAGTTTCTCCGGGACAGTGAGACAGCCCCAGCATTTT. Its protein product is CASSFSGTVRQPQHF.

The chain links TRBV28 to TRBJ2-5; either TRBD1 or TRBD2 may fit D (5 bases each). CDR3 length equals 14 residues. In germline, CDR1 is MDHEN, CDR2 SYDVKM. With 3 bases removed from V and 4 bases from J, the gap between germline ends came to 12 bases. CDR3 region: CASSFHSGTETQYF. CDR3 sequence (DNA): TGTGCCAGCAGTTTCCACTCAGGGACAGAGACCCAGTACTTC.

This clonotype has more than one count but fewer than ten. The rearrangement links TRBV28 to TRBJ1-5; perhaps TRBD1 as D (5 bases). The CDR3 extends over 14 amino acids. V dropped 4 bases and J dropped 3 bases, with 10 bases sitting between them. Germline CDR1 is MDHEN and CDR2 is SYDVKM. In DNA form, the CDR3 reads TGTGCCAGCAGTTGGGGACTGGTCAATCAGCCCCAGCATTTT. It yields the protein CASSWGLVNQPQHF.

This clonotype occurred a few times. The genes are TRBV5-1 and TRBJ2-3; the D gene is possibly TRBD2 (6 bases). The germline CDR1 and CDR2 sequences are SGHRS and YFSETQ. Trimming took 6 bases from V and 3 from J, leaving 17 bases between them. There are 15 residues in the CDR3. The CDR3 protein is CASKVLATITDTQYF. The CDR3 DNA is TGCGCCAGCAAGGTGCTAGCGACTATTACAGATACGCAGTATTTT.

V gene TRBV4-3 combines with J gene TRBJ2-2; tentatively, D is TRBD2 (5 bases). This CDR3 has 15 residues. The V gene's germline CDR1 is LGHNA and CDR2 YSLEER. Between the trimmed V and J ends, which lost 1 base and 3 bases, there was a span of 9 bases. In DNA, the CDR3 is TGCGCCAGCAGCCAAGGAGGACTTTACACCGGGGAGCTGTTTTTT. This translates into CASSQGGLYTGELFF.